These 16 T cell receptor beta chains originate from one sample sequenced in a study of T cells in Graves' hyperthyroidism and ophthalmopathy. Template material for amplifying TCR beta CDR3 regions consisted of RNA transcripts. The HTBI set primed first-round TCR CDR3 RT-PCR. TCRdb used MiXCR to reprocess the multiplex PCR reads, holding one entry per CDR3 protein. The sample has under 250,000 distinct CDR3 sequences, over 20% seen once; the top ten hold 35% to 40%. The source material was blood. The receptors come from a woman aged 40 to 49 with Graves' ophthalmopathy.

The chain employs TRBV28 and TRBJ2-5, with 8 nucleotides matching TRBD1. The germline V gene encodes CDR1 MDHEN and CDR2 SYDVKM. The length of the CDR3 is 16 residues. Trimming at V came to 5 bases and at J to 3 bases, leaving 11 bases not matched to a gene. DNA of the CDR3: TGTGCCAGCAGTACTACCGGGACAGGAGGGGAAGAGACCCAGTACTTC. This sequence encodes CASSTTGTGGEETQYF.

This clonotype was detected only a few times. The V gene is TRBV4-2, the J gene TRBJ2-7; D might be TRBD2 (5 bases). In germline, CDR1 is LGHNA, CDR2 YNFKEQ. Trimming took 1 base from V and 7 from J, leaving 17 bases between them. The CDR3 is 15 residues long. The CDR3 region has the DNA TGTGCCAGCAGCCAAGGTGGCGTTTCTACGGGGGAGCAGTACTTC. Translation: CASSQGGVSTGEQYF.

This clonotype was detected many times. This chain joins TRBV7-2 and TRBJ1-5, with D hard to call. CDR3 length equals 13 residues. V was clipped by 3 bases and J by 5 bases, with 8 bases between them. From germline, CDR1 is SGHTA and CDR2 FQGNSA. The CDR3 region has the DNA TGTGCCAGCAGCTTCGTTGTTGATCAGCCCCAGCATTTT. This translates into CASSFVVDQPQHF. Complete variable domain (other parts from reference TRBV7-2 and TRBJ1-5): GAGVSQSPSNKVTEKGKDVELRCDPISGHTALYWYRQSLGQGLEFLIYFQGNSAPDKSGLPSDRFSAERTGGSVSTLTIQRTQQEDSAVYLCASSFVVDQPQHFGDGTRLSIL.

This clonotype was counted many times. Here the CDR3 reads CASSSLGQGLTSTGELFF. DNA for the CDR3: TGCGCCAGCAGCTCACTGGGACAGGGTCTTACGAGCACCGGGGAGCTGTTTTTT. V gene TRBV5-1 combines with J gene TRBJ2-2; 9 bases are shared with TRBD1. This CDR3 comprises 18 residues. Germline trimming cut 3 bases from V and 4 bases from J; bases unmatched to any gene: 13. CDR1 and CDR2 from the germline V gene are SGHRS and YFSETQ. Drawing the rest from reference TRBV5-1 and TRBJ2-2, the complete variable domain is KAGVTQTPRYLIKTRGQQVTLSCSPISGHRSVSWYQQTPGQGLQFLFEYFSETQRNKGNFPGRFSGRQFSNSRSEMNVSTLELGDSALYLCASSSLGQGLTSTGELFFGEGSRLTVL.

The genes are TRBV28 and TRBJ1-2, with unresolved D. Germline assignment: CDR1 MDHEN and CDR2 SYDVKM. The CDR3 length is 10 residues. V was cut by 8 bases and J by 7 bases, with 8 bases left in between. CDR3 in DNA: TGTGCCAGCGGAGTTCTTGGCTACACCTTC. It is translated as CASGVLGYTF.

This clonotype was seen at least ten times. The CDR3 coding sequence is TGTGCCACCAGTGTTGCGGGAGGGCCGAGCGGGGAGCTGTTTTTT. Translated, it gives CATSVAGGPSGELFF. The chain employs TRBV24-1 and TRBJ2-2; 9 nucleotides align to TRBD2. Losses at the gene ends were 5 bases for V and 7 bases for J; bases not matched to a gene: 7. The CDR3 sequence is 15 residues long. Germline V gene sequence: CDR1 KGHDR, CDR2 SFDVKD.

This clonotype occurred many times. In nucleotides, the CDR3 is TGCGCCAGCAGCTTAAAGGGACAGGGACGCATGAACACTGAAGCTTTCTTT. Translation gives CASSLKGQGRMNTEAFF. This chain uses TRBV5-1 with TRBJ1-1; 9 bases fit TRBD1. After removal of 2 bases from V and 0 bases from J, the junction contained 8 bases not matched to a gene. Germline V gene data show CDR1 as SGHRS and CDR2 as YFSETQ. The CDR3 is 17 amino acids.

The sample holds many counts of this clonotype. The chain joins TRBV12-3 or TRBV12-4 to TRBJ2-7, with D perhaps matching TRBD1 (6 bases). The CDR3 has 13 residues. Trimming took off 7 bases at V and 5 bases at J, with 15 bases between the two ends. CDR3 residues: CASTDTGTNEQYF. CDR3 sequence (DNA): TGTGCCAGCACCGATACAGGGACCAACGAGCAGTACTTC.

This clonotype was detected a few times. The rearrangement uses TRBV24-1 and TRBJ2-1, with TRBD2 matching over 15 bases. The V gene's germline CDR1 is KGHDR and CDR2 SFDVKD. CDR3 length: 16 amino acids. The ends lost 4 bases at V and 9 bases at J; junction bases unmatched: 6. CDR3 sequence reads: CATSEGLAGGRTEQFF. The DNA of the CDR3 is TGTGCCACCAGTGAGGGACTAGCGGGAGGACGGACTGAGCAGTTCTTC.

This clonotype was recorded at least ten times. The V gene is TRBV7-8, the J gene TRBJ2-2, with 10 bases aligning to TRBD2. The CDR3 spans 17 residues. Trimming removed 6 bases from V and 7 bases from J; junction bases left unmatched: 14. Germline assignment: CDR1 SGHVS and CDR2 FQNEAQ. The CDR3 nucleotides are TGTGCCAGCAGTTCCCCCGGGCTAGCGGGAGTGGGCGGGGAGCTGTTTTTT. This codes for CASSSPGLAGVGGELFF. Full variable domain (missing parts from reference TRBV7-8 and TRBJ2-2): GAGVSQSPRYKVAKRGQDVALRCDPISGHVSLFWYQQALGQGPEFLTYFQNEAQLDKSGLPSDRFFAERPEGSVSTLKIQRTQQEDSAVYLCASSSPGLAGVGGELFFGEGSRLTVL.

This clonotype occurred many times. The rearrangement links TRBV4-2 to TRBJ2-4, with TRBD2 matching over 9 bases. Germline V gene data show CDR1 as LGHNA and CDR2 as YNFKEQ. CDR3 length: 20 amino acids. V was clipped by 0 bases and J by 1 base; unmatched bases: 13. The CDR3 protein is CASSQESAPREGLAKNIQYF. CDR3 bases: TGTGCCAGCAGCCAAGAGTCTGCTCCGCGGGAGGGCCTGGCCAAAAACATTCAGTACTTC.

CDR3 in amino acids: CASRRDQNTGELFF. CDR3 DNA: TGCGCCAGCAGGCGGGATCAGAACACCGGGGAGCTGTTTTTT. The V call is TRBV5-1, the J call TRBJ2-2; D perhaps matches TRBD2 (6 bases). CDR1 and CDR2 from the germline V gene are SGHRS and YFSETQ. V lost 5 bases, J lost 1 base, and 9 bases lay in between. This CDR3 region has 14 residues.

The genes are TRBV11-2 and TRBJ2-7; TRBD2 matches 7 bases. Germline trimming cut 5 bases from V and 1 base from J; bases unmatched to any gene: 14. This CDR3 has 17 residues. Per the germline V gene, CDR1 is SGHAT and CDR2 is FQNNGV. In nucleotides, the CDR3 is TGTGCCAGCAGCGTCAGGGAGGGGCGGTCGGTTTCCTACGAGCAGTACTTC. Translation: CASSVREGRSVSYEQYF.

The gene calls are TRBV6-1 and TRBJ2-7; TRBD2 is a possible D gene (5 bases). The CDR3 consists of 16 residues. Per the germline V gene, CDR1 is MNHNS and CDR2 is SASEGT. The germline V and J ends were trimmed by 2 bases and 0 bases, with 14 bases remaining between them. The CDR3 nucleotides read TGTGCCAGCAGTGAAAATCCGGGGTCAAGCTCCTACGAGCAGTACTTC. It specifies CASSENPGSSSYEQYF.

In its sample, this clonotype was seen many times. CDR3 DNA sequence: TGTGCCAGCAGCATCCAGGGGAGCACTGAAGCTTTCTTT. Amino acid sequence: CASSIQGSTEAFF. The genes are TRBV7-2 and TRBJ1-1; tentatively, D is TRBD1 (6 bases). Germline V gene lookup returns CDR1 SGHTA and CDR2 FQGNSA. Trimming took 5 bases from V and 4 from J, leaving 11 bases between them. This CDR3 has 13 residues.

This clonotype has a count of ten or more. The chain recombines TRBV18 with TRBJ1-5; 7 nucleotides line up with TRBD1. V dropped 1 base and J dropped 7; count of bases not matched to a gene: 4. The CDR3 runs 14 residues. The germline gives CDR1 KGHSH, CDR2 LQKENI. The chain's CDR3 is CASSPQQGTQPQHF. CDR3 sequence (DNA): TGTGCCAGCTCACCACAACAGGGGACACAGCCCCAGCATTTT.